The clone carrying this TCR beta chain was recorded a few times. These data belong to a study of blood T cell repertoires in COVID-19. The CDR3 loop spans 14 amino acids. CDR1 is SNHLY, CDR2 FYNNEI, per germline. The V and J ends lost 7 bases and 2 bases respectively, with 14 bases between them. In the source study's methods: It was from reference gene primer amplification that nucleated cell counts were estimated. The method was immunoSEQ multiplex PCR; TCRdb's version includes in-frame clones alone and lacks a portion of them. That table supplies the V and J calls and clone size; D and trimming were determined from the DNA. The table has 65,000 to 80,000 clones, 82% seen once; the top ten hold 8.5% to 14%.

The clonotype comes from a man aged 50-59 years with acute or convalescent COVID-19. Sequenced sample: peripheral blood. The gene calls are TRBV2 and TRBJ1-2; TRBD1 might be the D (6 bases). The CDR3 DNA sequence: TGTGCCAGCAACCTTCAACAGGGAAACTATGGCTACACCTTC. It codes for CASNLQQGNYGYTF.